The rows below give T cell receptor beta chains drawn from one sample of a study of shared clonotypes between healthy human individuals. Assay: immunoSEQ multiplex PCR; the TCRdb copy retains only in-frame clones and omits some. The sample carries fewer than 3 million clones, 92% recorded once. Sequencing was performed on naive CD4+ T cells from PBMCs. The receptors come from a man aged 18 to 29 in good health. Some clones in this sample may be carry-over from other donors' samples. CDR3s leave out the opening cysteine and the closing phenylalanine or tryptophan. The D gene is left open where the match is weak.

v_gene: TRBV18; d_gene: .; j_gene: TRBJ2-1; CDR3aa: ASSSKGRESEYEQF
v_gene: TRBV27; d_gene: .; j_gene: TRBJ1-2; CDR3aa: ASRTPGNYGYT
v_gene: TRBV5-1; d_gene: .; j_gene: TRBJ2-2; CDR3aa: ASSLEGTGELF
v_gene: TRBV29-1; d_gene: .; j_gene: TRBJ1-2; CDR3aa: SVLSGAKGYT
v_gene: TRBV19; d_gene: TRBD1; j_gene: TRBJ2-7; CDR3aa: ASSIGDRAVDEQY
v_gene: TRBV18; d_gene: .; j_gene: TRBJ1-5; CDR3aa: ASSLGRDGNQPQH
v_gene: TRBV4-3; d_gene: .; j_gene: TRBJ2-5; CDR3aa: ASSRGRQSQETQY
v_gene: TRBV5-1; d_gene: TRBD2; j_gene: TRBJ2-5; CDR3aa: ASSWGGLAGEETQY
v_gene: TRBV28; d_gene: .; j_gene: TRBJ1-5; CDR3aa: ASSSWDQTQSQPQH
v_gene: TRBV7-8; d_gene: .; j_gene: TRBJ2-3; CDR3aa: ASSLLADTQY
v_gene: TRBV5-1; d_gene: TRBD1; j_gene: TRBJ2-1; CDR3aa: ASRGQGVNEQF
v_gene: TRBV27; d_gene: TRBD1; j_gene: TRBJ2-3; CDR3aa: ASSQRQGSTDTQY
v_gene: TRBV11-2; d_gene: TRBD1; j_gene: TRBJ2-7; CDR3aa: ASSSSGTGAFEQY
v_gene: TRBV29-1; d_gene: TRBD1; j_gene: TRBJ2-7; CDR3aa: SVEDPLGQGTGYEQY
v_gene: TRBV5-1; d_gene: TRBD2; j_gene: TRBJ2-3; CDR3aa: ASSPRLAGGPDTQY
v_gene: TRBV29-1; d_gene: TRBD2; j_gene: TRBJ2-5; CDR3aa: SIRTSGQETQY
v_gene: TRBV14; d_gene: TRBD2; j_gene: TRBJ2-4; CDR3aa: ASSQAGLREWILAKNIQY